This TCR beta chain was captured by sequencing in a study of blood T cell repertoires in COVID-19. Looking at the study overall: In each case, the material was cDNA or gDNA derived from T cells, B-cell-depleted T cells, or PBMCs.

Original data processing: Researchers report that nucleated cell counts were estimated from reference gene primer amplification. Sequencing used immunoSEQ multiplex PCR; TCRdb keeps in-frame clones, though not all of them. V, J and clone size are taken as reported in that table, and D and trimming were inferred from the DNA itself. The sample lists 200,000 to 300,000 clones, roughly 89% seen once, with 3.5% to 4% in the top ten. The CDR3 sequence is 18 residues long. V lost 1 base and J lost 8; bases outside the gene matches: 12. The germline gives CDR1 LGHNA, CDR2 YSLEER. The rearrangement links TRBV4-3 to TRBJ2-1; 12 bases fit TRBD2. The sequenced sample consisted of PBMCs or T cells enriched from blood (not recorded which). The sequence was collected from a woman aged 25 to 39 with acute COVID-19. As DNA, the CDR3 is TGCGCCAGCAGCCAAGTAGACCCACCTAGCGGGGGGGCAGATGAGCAGTTCTTC. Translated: CASSQVDPPSGGADEQFF.